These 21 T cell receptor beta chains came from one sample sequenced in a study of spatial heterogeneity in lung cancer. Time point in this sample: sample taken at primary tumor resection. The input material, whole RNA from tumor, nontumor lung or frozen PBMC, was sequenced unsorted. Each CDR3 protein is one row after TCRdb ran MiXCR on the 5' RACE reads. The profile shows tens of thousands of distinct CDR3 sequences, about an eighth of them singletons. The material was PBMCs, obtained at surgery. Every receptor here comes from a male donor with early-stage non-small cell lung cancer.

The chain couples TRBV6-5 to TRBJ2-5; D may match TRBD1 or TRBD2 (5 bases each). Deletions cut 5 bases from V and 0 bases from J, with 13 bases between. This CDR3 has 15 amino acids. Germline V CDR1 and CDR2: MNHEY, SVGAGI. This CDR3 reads CASSPGPPNQETQYF. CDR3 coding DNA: TGTGCCAGCAGTCCGGGACCCCCAAACCAAGAGACCCAGTACTTC.

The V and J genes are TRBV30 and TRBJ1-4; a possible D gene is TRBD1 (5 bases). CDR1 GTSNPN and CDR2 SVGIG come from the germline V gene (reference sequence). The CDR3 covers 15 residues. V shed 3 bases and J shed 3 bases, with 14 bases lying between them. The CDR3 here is CAWSYLRTPNEKLFF. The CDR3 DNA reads TGTGCCTGGAGCTATCTTCGGACACCTAATGAAAAACTGTTTTTT. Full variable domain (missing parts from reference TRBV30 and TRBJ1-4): SQTIHQWPATLVQPVGSPLSLECTVEGTSNPNLYWYRQAAGRGLQLLFYSVGIGQISSEVPQNLSASRPQDRQFILSSKKLLLSDSGFYLCAWSYLRTPNEKLFFGSGTQLSVL.

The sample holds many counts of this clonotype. CDR3 nucleotide sequence: TGTGCCTGGAGTCCTACAGGGAAGGCACCCCTCCACTTT. It specifies CAWSPTGKAPLHF. J is TRBJ1-6 and V is TRBV30; maybe TRBD1 (6 bases). The CDR3 has 13 residues. Trimming took off 2 bases at V and 11 bases at J, with 13 bases between the two ends. Germline-derived CDR1 and CDR2 are GTSNPN and SVGIG (reference sequence).

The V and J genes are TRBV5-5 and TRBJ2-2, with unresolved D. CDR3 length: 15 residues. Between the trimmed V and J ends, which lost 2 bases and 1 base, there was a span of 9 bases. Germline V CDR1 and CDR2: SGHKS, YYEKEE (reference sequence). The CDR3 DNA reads TGTGCCAGCAGCTTTCACGACTTGAACACCGGGGAGCTGTTTTTT. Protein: CASSFHDLNTGELFF.

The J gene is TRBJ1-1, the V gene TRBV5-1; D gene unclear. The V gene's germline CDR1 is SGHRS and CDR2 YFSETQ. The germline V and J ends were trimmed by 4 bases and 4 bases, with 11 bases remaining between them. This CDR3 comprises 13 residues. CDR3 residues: CASSRSTGTEAFF. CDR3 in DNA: TGCGCCAGCAGCAGATCGACGGGCACTGAAGCTTTCTTT.

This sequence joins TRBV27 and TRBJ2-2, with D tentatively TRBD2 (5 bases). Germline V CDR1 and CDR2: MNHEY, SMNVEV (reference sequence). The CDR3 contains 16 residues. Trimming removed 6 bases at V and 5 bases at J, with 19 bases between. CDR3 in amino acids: CASRRHESGRTGELFF. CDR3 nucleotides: TGTGCCAGCAGGCGGCATGAAAGCGGTCGGACCGGGGAGCTGTTTTTT.

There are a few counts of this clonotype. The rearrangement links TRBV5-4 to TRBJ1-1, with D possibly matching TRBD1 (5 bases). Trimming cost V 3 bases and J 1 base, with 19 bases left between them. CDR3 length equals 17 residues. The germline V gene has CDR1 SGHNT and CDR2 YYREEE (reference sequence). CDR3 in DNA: TGTGCCAGCAGCTCCCCGGGGTGGGGCGCGGGGAACACTGAAGCTTTCTTT. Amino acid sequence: CASSSPGWGAGNTEAFF.

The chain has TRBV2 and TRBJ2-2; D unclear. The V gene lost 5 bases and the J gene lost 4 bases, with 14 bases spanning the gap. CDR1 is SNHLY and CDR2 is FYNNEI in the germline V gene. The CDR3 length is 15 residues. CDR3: CASSLWDPSTGELFF. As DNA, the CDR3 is TGTGCCAGCAGTCTATGGGATCCGAGCACCGGGGAGCTGTTTTTT. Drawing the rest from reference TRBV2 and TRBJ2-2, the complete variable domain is EPEVTQTPSHQVTQMGQEVILRCVPISNHLYFYWYRQILGQKVEFLVSFYNNEISEKSEIFDDQFSVERPDGSNFTLKIRSTKLEDSAMYFCASSLWDPSTGELFFGEGSRLTVL.

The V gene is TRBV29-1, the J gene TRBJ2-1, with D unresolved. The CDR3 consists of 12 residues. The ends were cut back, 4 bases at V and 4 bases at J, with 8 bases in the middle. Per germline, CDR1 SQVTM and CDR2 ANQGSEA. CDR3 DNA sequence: TGCAGCGTTGTCACTGGGTACAATGAGCAGTTCTTC. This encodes CSVVTGYNEQFF.

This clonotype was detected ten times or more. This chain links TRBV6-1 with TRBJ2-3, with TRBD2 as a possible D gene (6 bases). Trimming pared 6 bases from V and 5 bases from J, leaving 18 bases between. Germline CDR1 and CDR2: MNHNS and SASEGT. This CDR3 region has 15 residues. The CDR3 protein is CASRDYPIRGDTQYF. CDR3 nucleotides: TGTGCCAGCAGGGACTACCCGATCCGGGGAGATACGCAGTATTTT.

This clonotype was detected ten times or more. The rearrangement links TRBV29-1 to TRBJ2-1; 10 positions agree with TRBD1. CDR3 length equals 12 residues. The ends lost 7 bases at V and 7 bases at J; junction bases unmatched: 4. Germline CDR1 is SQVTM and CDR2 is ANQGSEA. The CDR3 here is CSGPGQGNEQFF. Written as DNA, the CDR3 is TGCAGCGGACCGGGACAGGGGAATGAGCAGTTCTTC.

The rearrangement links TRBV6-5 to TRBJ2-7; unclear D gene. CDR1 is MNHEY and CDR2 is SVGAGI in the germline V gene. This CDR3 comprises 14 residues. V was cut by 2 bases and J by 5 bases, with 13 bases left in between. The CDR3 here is CASSYRVDGHEQYF. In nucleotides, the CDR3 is TGTGCCAGCAGTTACAGGGTTGATGGGCACGAGCAGTACTTC.

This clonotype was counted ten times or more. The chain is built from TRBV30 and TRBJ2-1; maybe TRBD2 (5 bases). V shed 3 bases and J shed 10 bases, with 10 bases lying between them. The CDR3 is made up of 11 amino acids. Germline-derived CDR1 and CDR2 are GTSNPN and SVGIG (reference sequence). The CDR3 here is CAWRAGLEQFF. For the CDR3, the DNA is TGTGCCTGGAGGGCAGGACTGGAGCAGTTCTTC.

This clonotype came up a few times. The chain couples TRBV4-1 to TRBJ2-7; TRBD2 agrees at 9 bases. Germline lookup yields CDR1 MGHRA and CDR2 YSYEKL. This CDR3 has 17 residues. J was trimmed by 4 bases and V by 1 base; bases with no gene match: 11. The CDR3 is CASSQGSSGRTSYEQYF. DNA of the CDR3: TGCGCCAGCAGCCAAGGTAGTAGCGGGAGAACAAGTTACGAGCAGTACTTC.

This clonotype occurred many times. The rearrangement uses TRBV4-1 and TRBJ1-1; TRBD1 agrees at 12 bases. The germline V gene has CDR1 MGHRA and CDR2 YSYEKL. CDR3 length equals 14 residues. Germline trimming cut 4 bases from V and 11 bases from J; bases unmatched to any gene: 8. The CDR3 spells CASSPAGQGAWAFF. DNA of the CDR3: TGCGCCAGCAGCCCCGCGGGACAGGGGGCTTGGGCTTTCTTT.

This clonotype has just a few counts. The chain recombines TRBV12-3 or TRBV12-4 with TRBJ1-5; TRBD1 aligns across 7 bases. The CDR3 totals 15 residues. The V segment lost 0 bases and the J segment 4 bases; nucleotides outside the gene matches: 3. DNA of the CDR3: TGTGCCAGCAGTTTAGCGCAGGGGGAGAATCAGCCCCAGCATTTT. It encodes CASSLAQGENQPQHF.

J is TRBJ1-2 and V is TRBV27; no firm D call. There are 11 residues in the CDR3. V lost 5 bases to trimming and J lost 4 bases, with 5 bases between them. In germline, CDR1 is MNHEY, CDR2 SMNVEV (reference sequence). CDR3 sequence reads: CASSPGYGYTF. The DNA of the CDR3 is TGTGCCAGCAGTCCAGGCTATGGCTACACCTTC.

This chain's CDR3 is CASSLEPATVNTEAFF. DNA for the CDR3: TGCGCCAGCAGCTTGGAACCTGCGACGGTGAACACTGAAGCTTTCTTT. The gene calls are TRBV5-1 and TRBJ1-1; D gene ambiguous. This CDR3 region has 16 residues. The V end was cut by 0 bases, the J end by 0 bases, with 12 bases between. Germline V gene sequence: CDR1 SGHRS, CDR2 YFSETQ.

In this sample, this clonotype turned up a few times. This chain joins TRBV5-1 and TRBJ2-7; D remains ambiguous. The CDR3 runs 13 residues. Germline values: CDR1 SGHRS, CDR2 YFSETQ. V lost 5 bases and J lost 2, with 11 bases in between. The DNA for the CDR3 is TGCGCCAGCAGTAGGAGTAATCCCTACGAGCAGTACTTC. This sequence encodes CASSRSNPYEQYF.

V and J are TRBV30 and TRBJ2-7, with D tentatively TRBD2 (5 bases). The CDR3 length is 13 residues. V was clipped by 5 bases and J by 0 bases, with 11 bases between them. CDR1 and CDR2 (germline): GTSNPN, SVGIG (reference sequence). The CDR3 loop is CAWDESGSYEQYF. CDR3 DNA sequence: TGTGCCTGGGACGAAAGCGGCTCCTACGAGCAGTACTTC.

The CDR3 is CASSLMGDNTEAFF. The CDR3 DNA is TGTGCCAGCAGCTTAATGGGGGACAACACTGAAGCTTTCTTT. The J gene is TRBJ1-1, the V gene TRBV7-8; the D gene is possibly TRBD1 (5 bases). Germline V lookup: CDR1 SGHVS, CDR2 FQNEAQ. V was trimmed by 2 bases and J by 2 bases, leaving 9 bases between them. CDR3 size: 14 residues.